The 11 T cell receptor beta chains reported below all come from one sample, sequenced in a study of blood T cell repertoires in COVID-19. Profiled with immunoSEQ multiplex PCR; TCRdb holds only in-frame clones, not every one. The table includes some 80,000 clones, around 90% detected once. The sequencing sample was made of peripheral blood. These receptors came from a woman in her forties or fifties with active or convalescent COVID-19.

This chain joins TRBV30 and TRBJ1-1; D not resolved. The germline V and J ends were trimmed by 3 bases and 0 bases, with 8 bases remaining between them. The CDR3 length is 13 residues. CDR1 GTSNPN and CDR2 SVGIG come from the germline V gene (reference sequence). CDR3 amino acids: CAWRGRMNTEAFF. The DNA of the CDR3 is TGTGCCTGGAGGGGCAGGATGAACACTGAAGCTTTCTTT.

This chain links TRBV7-2 with TRBJ1-4; D is ambiguous. The CDR3 loop spans 14 amino acids. Germline V gives CDR1 SGHTA, CDR2 FQGNSA. V was shortened by 3 bases and J by 6 bases, with 11 bases between the two germline ends. The CDR3 is CASSFGRRDEKLFF. The CDR3 DNA is TGTGCCAGCAGCTTTGGCCGCCGGGATGAAAAACTGTTTTTT.

The V and J genes are TRBV27 and TRBJ2-4, with D maybe TRBD1 (5 bases). Trimming removed 6 bases at V and 6 bases at J, with 15 bases between. The CDR3 contains 14 residues. Germline CDR1 and CDR2: MNHEY and SMNVEV (reference sequence). As DNA, the CDR3 is TGTGCCAGCAGCCCGGGCAGGGCCGGAAACATTCAGTACTTC. The encoded protein is CASSPGRAGNIQYF.

This clone occurred once. This sequence joins TRBV5-1 and TRBJ1-1; weak D call: TRBD1 (6 bases). Trimming removed 6 bases at V and 2 bases at J, with 8 bases between. CDR1 SGHRS and CDR2 YFSETQ come from the germline V gene. The CDR3 sequence is 12 residues long. This CDR3 is CASKQGNTEAFF. DNA of the CDR3: TGCGCCAGCAAACAGGGAAACACTGAAGCTTTCTTT.

This chain joins TRBV4-3 and TRBJ1-2; 7 bases align to TRBD1. The CDR3 runs 15 residues. Germline V CDR1 and CDR2: LGHNA, YSLEER. V was pared by 0 bases and J by 5 bases, with 6 bases of the junction left unmatched. The chain's CDR3 is CASSQDLSGGYGYTF. The CDR3 DNA reads TGCGCCAGCAGCCAAGATCTATCAGGGGGATATGGCTACACCTTC.

This clone was found once. Other DNA sequences in this specimen translate into the identical CDR3. The V and J genes are TRBV7-2 and TRBJ1-1; D gene uncertain. CDR1 and CDR2 (germline): SGHTA, FQGNSA. This CDR3 is built from 13 residues. V was clipped by 3 bases and J by 0 bases, with 5 bases between them. The CDR3 protein is CASSFSVNTEAFF. The CDR3 DNA is TGTGCCAGCAGCTTTTCGGTGAACACTGAAGCTTTCTTT. Full variable domain (remainder filled in from reference TRBV7-2 and TRBJ1-1): GAGVSQSPSNKVTEKGKDVELRCDPISGHTALYWYRQSLGQGLEFLIYFQGNSAPDKSGLPSDRFSAERTGGSVSTLTIQRTQQEDSAVYLCASSFSVNTEAFFGQGTRLTVV.

This chain joins TRBV4-3 and TRBJ2-2, with 7 bases fitting TRBD1. This CDR3 is 15 amino acids long. J lost 5 bases, V lost 3 bases, and 6 bases had no gene match. Germline V lookup: CDR1 LGHNA, CDR2 YSLEER. The CDR3 loop reads CASSHGTEGTGELFF. In nucleotides, the CDR3 is TGCGCCAGCAGCCATGGGACAGAGGGTACCGGGGAGCTGTTTTTT.

This clone occurred once. The chain couples TRBV6-5 to TRBJ1-2; 7 nucleotides match TRBD1. Germline V gene lookup returns CDR1 MNHEY and CDR2 SVGAGI. After removal of 5 bases from V and 8 bases from J, the junction contained 11 bases not matched to a gene. This CDR3 comprises 14 residues. This chain's CDR3 is CASSPQGGGIGYTF. The CDR3, as DNA: TGTGCCAGCAGTCCCCAGGGGGGTGGGATAGGCTACACCTTC.

This clone was counted once. The V and J genes are TRBV7-6 and TRBJ2-1; a possible D gene is TRBD1 (5 bases). In germline, CDR1 is SGHVS, CDR2 FNYEAQ. The V end lost 1 base, the J end lost 2 bases, and 12 bases lay between the germline ends. The CDR3 has 16 residues. The CDR3 spells CASSLGVWGPYNEQFF. The CDR3 nucleotides are TGTGCCAGCAGCTTAGGGGTCTGGGGCCCCTACAATGAGCAGTTCTTC.

The chain joins TRBV6-5 to TRBJ1-1; possible D gene TRBD1, 6 bases. Per the germline V gene, CDR1 is MNHEY and CDR2 is SVGAGI. The CDR3 is 13 residues long. With 4 bases removed from V and 5 bases from J, the gap between germline ends came to 11 bases. The CDR3 protein is CASSFSTGTEAFF. The CDR3 DNA sequence: TGTGCCAGCAGTTTTTCCACAGGGACTGAAGCTTTCTTT.

V is TRBV5-4 and J is TRBJ1-2; a possible D gene is TRBD1 (5 bases). The CDR3 is 13 residues long. Trimming removed 7 bases at V and 6 bases at J, with 16 bases between. Per the germline V gene, CDR1 is SGHNT and CDR2 is YYREEE (reference sequence). The CDR3 coding sequence is TGTGCCAGCCACCCCATCGGGGGTGATGGCTACACCTTC. Residues: CASHPIGGDGYTF.